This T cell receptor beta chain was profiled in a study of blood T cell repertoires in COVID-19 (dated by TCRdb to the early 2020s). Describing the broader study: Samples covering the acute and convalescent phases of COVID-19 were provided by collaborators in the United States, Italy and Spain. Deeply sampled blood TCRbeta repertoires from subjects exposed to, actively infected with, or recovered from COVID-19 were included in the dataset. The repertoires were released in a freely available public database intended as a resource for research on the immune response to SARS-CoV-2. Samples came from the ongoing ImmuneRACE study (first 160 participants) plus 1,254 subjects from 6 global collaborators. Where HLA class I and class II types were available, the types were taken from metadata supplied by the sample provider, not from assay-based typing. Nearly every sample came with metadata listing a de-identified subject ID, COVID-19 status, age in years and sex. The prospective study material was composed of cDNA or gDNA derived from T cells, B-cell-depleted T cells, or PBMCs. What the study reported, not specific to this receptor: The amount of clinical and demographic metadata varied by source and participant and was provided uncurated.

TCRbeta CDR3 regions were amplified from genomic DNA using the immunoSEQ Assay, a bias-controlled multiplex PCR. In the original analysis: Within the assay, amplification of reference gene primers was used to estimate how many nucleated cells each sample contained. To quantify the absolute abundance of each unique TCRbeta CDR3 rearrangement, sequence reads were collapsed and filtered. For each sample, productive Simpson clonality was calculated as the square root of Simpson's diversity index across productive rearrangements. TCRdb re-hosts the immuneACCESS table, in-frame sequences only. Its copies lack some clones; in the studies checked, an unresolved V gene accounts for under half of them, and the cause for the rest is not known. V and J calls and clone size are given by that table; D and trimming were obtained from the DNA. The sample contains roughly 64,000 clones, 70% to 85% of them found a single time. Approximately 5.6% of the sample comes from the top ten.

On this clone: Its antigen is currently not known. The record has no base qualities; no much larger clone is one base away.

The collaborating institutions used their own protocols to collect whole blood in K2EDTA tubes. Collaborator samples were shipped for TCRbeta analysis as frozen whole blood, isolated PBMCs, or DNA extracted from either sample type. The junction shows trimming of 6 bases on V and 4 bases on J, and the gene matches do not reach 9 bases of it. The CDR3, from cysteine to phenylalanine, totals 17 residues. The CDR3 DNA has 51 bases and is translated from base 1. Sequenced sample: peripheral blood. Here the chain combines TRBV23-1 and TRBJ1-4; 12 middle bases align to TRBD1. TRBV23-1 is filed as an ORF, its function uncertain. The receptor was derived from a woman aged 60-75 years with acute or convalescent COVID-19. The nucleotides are TGCGCCAGCAGGTGTCCGGGACAGGGGGCGGGTAATGAAAAACTGTTTTTT. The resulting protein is CASRCPGQGAGNEKLFF.